The 28 T cell receptor beta chains below were found in one sample sequenced in a study of blood T cell repertoires in COVID-19. TCRdb's copy holds only in-frame clones and misses some; the assay was immunoSEQ multiplex PCR. The repertoire holds about 280,000 clones, with about four fifths as singletons. Input material: PBMCs or T cells enriched from blood (not recorded which). These receptors all come from a man aged 40-55 years who had been exposed to COVID-19.

The sample holds a few counts of this clone. This chain links TRBV2 with TRBJ1-1; possibly TRBD1 for D (5 bases). Trimming pared 6 bases from V and 13 bases from J, leaving 27 bases between. The CDR3 spans 15 residues. The germline CDR1 and CDR2 sequences are SNHLY and FYNNEI. The CDR3 loop reads CASSPQIPGPGRGFF. In nucleotides, the CDR3 is TGTGCCAGCAGCCCCCAGATCCCGGGCCCAGGAAGGGGTTTCTTT.

V is TRBV6-4 and J is TRBJ1-5; 9 bases match TRBD1. The CDR3 has 14 residues. V lost 10 bases, J lost 5 bases, and 9 bases stayed unmatched. CDR1 and CDR2 (germline): MRHNA, SNTAGT. This CDR3 reads CANPDRGEYQPQHF. The CDR3 bases are TGTGCCAACCCGGACAGGGGAGAGTATCAGCCCCAGCATTTT.

The chain combines TRBV24-1 with TRBJ2-7, with 8 bases that match TRBD1. The V gene end was trimmed by 6 bases and the J gene end by 6 bases; junction bases not matched to a gene: 6. In germline, CDR1 is KGHDR, CDR2 SFDVKD. This CDR3 has 13 residues. CDR3 in DNA: TGTGCCACCAGTTCCGGACAGGGCGGCGAGCAGTACTTC. Translating gives CATSSGQGGEQYF.

The V and J genes are TRBV29-1 and TRBJ2-1, with TRBD2 matching 11 bases. The CDR3 runs 15 residues. Germline-derived CDR1 and CDR2 are SQVTM and ANQGSEA. With 7 bases clipped from V and 1 base from J, the junction kept 6 bases outside the gene matches. The CDR3 DNA reads as TGCAGCGCAACACTAGCGGGAGATTCCTACAATGAGCAGTTCTTC. Translation gives CSATLAGDSYNEQFF.

This clone occurred once. The chain links TRBV4-1 to TRBJ1-1, with a tentative D call TRBD1 (6 bases). Germline assignment: CDR1 MGHRA and CDR2 YSYEKL. Trimming shortened V by 4 bases and J by 3 bases, and 15 bases separated the two germline ends. This CDR3 contains 15 residues. The CDR3 DNA follows: TGCGCCAGCAGCCGGGCCACAGGGTTGGACACTGAAGCTTTCTTT. Its translation: CASSRATGLDTEAFF.

The V call is TRBV5-1, the J call TRBJ1-5, with 7 bases fitting TRBD1. Trimming at V came to 4 bases and at J to 4 bases, leaving 8 bases not matched to a gene. The CDR3 extends over 15 amino acids. Germline V gene lookup returns CDR1 SGHRS and CDR2 YFSETQ. This CDR3 is CASSPAGQSNQPQHF. The CDR3 nucleotides read TGCGCCAGCAGCCCGGCGGGACAGTCTAATCAGCCCCAGCATTTT.

A few counts support this clone. The V gene is TRBV10-3, the J gene TRBJ2-5; D may be TRBD2 (5 bases). V lost 10 bases to trimming and J lost 5 bases, with 17 bases between them. This CDR3 spans 13 amino acids. Germline CDR1 and CDR2: ENHRY and SYGVKD. The CDR3 bases are TGTGCCACGGGGTGGGCCTTATCGGAGACCCAGTACTTC. It translates to CATGWALSETQYF.

The CDR3 is CASSGTRGWGTQYF. The CDR3 region has the DNA TGTGCCAGCAGCGGGACCAGGGGATGGGGCACCCAGTACTTC. The chain carries TRBV9 and TRBJ2-5, with D possibly matching TRBD1 (6 bases). V shed 3 bases and J shed 8 bases, with 17 bases lying between them. Germline V gene sequence: CDR1 SGDLS, CDR2 YYNGEE. This CDR3 spans 14 amino acids.

The V gene is TRBV11-2, the J gene TRBJ2-4; 7 bases are shared with TRBD2. V shed 2 bases, J shed 8 bases, and the junction held 9 bases outside the gene matches. Germline lookup yields CDR1 SGHAT and CDR2 FQNNGV. There are 15 residues in the CDR3. The CDR3 region has the DNA TGTGCCAGCAGCTTATGGGGCAGCGGGATGGACATTCAGTACTTC. This gives the protein CASSLWGSGMDIQYF.

The rearrangement joins TRBV18 to TRBJ2-7; D call uncertain. Looked up from germline, CDR1 is KGHSH and CDR2 is LQKENI. CDR3 length equals 16 residues. Trimming removed 0 bases at V and 1 base at J, with 13 bases between. The CDR3 DNA is TGTGCCAGCTCACCACCGGGCAGTATGCTATCCTACGAGCAGTACTTC. This translates into CASSPPGSMLSYEQYF.

This rearrangement joins TRBV6-1 to TRBJ2-2; TRBD1 agrees at 7 bases. The V gene end was trimmed by 2 bases and the J gene end by 7 bases; junction bases not matched to a gene: 7. This CDR3 has 15 amino acids. Per the germline V gene, CDR1 is MNHNS and CDR2 is SASEGT. The CDR3 nucleotides read TGTGCCAGCAGTGAATCTGTAGGGGGCGGCGGGGAGCTGTTTTTT. It translates to CASSESVGGGGELFF.

The V and J genes are TRBV10-3 and TRBJ1-2; D uncertain. Per the germline V gene, CDR1 is ENHRY and CDR2 is SYGVKD. V was shortened by 3 bases and J by 2 bases, with 4 bases between the two germline ends. The CDR3 totals 12 residues. CDR3: CAISDRNYGYTF. CDR3 coding DNA: TGTGCCATCAGTGACAGAAACTATGGCTACACCTTC.

The CDR3 region is CASRTGVSYEQYF. The CDR3 DNA sequence: TGTGCCAGCCGGACAGGGGTTTCCTACGAGCAGTACTTC. This rearrangement joins TRBV6-6 to TRBJ2-7; 9 nucleotides align to TRBD1. The ends lost 8 bases at V and 1 base at J; junction bases unmatched: 3. CDR1 is MNHNY, CDR2 SVGAGI, per germline (reference sequence). The CDR3 is 13 residues long.

The chain carries TRBV2 and TRBJ2-1; TRBD2 aligns across 12 bases. V lost 7 bases and J lost 8; bases outside the gene matches: 9. From germline, CDR1 is SNHLY and CDR2 FYNNEI. CDR3 length: 15 amino acids. This CDR3 is CASKKLAGGYDEQFF. In DNA, the CDR3 is TGTGCCAGCAAGAAACTAGCGGGAGGTTATGATGAGCAGTTCTTC.

The chain combines TRBV9 with TRBJ2-2; D is ambiguous. CDR1 SGDLS and CDR2 YYNGEE come from the germline V gene. V was cut by 6 bases and J by 2 bases, with 8 bases left in between. CDR3 length equals 13 residues. The chain's CDR3 is CASTLRNTGELFF. The CDR3 nucleotides read TGTGCCAGCACTTTGCGTAACACCGGGGAGCTGTTTTTT.

With regard to this clone: Mismatch with germline at one junction end may stem from a read error. The chain links TRBV10-3 to TRBJ2-3; D ambiguous. CDR1 and CDR2 from the germline V gene are ENHRY and SYGVKD. The CDR3 totals 12 residues. CDR3 coding DNA: TGTGCCATCAGTGAGTCTCAGAATACGCAGTGTTTT. This translates into CAISESQNTQCF.

CDR3 nucleotide sequence: TGTGCCAGCAGGGATAGACAGGGCCCGGGACGACTGTTTTTT. It codes for CASRDRQGPGRLFF. The chain joins TRBV7-9 to TRBJ1-4; TRBD1 aligns across 7 bases. The CDR3 sequence is 14 residues long. V was pared by 6 bases and J by 13 bases, with 14 bases of the junction left unmatched. Germline V gene sequence: CDR1 SEHNR, CDR2 FQNEAQ (reference sequence). Using reference TRBV7-9 and TRBJ1-4 for the parts outside the CDR3, the full variable domain is DTGVSQNPRHKITKRGQNVTFRCDPISEHNRLYWYRQTLGQGPEFLTYFQNEAQLEKSRLLSDRFSAERPKGSFSTLEIQRTEQGDSAMYLCASRDRQGPGRLFFGSGTQLSVL.

This chain links TRBV5-4 with TRBJ2-5; 7 nucleotides agree with TRBD1. This CDR3 is 15 amino acids long. Germline loops: CDR1 SGHNT, CDR2 YYREEE (reference sequence). V lost 4 bases, J lost 3 bases, and 9 bases stayed unmatched. This chain's CDR3 is CASSETGEMEETQYF. The CDR3 coding sequence is TGTGCCAGCAGCGAAACAGGGGAAATGGAAGAGACCCAGTACTTC.

The chain links TRBV7-9 to TRBJ2-7; D gene ambiguous. Trimming removed 1 base from V and 4 bases from J, with 14 bases in between. The CDR3 is 15 amino acids. Germline V gene data show CDR1 as SEHNR and CDR2 as FQNEAQ (reference sequence). This CDR3 reads CASSLGSGRLYEQYF. In nucleotides, the CDR3 is TGTGCCAGCAGCTTAGGGTCGGGTCGCCTATACGAGCAGTACTTC.

This clone occurred many times. The chain couples TRBV4-1 to TRBJ1-2; 9 positions match TRBD1. The CDR3 is 15 amino acids. In germline, CDR1 is MGHRA, CDR2 YSYEKL. Trimming took 1 base from V and 7 from J; bases not matched to a gene: 7. The CDR3: CASSQATGGGVGYTF. The CDR3 bases are TGCGCCAGCAGCCAAGCGACAGGGGGAGGAGTTGGCTACACCTTC.

The V call is TRBV12-3 or TRBV12-4, the J call TRBJ2-7; the D gene is possibly TRBD1 (6 bases). V lost 7 bases, J lost 5 bases, and 12 bases lay in between. CDR3 size: 12 residues. CDR3 nucleotides: TGTGCCAGCACTAACAGGGCGCACGAGCAGTACTTC. Its translation: CASTNRAHEQYF.

This clone was picked up a small number of times. The rearrangement joins TRBV6-1 to TRBJ1-4, with 11 bases lining up with TRBD1. V trimming: 3 bases; J trimming: 8 bases; junction bases outside the gene matches: 5. CDR1 MNHNS and CDR2 SASEGT come from the germline V gene. The CDR3 has 15 amino acids. This chain's CDR3 is CASSDGQGAWEKLFF. The CDR3 DNA reads TGTGCCAGCAGTGACGGACAGGGGGCTTGGGAAAAACTGTTTTTT.

This chain links TRBV12-3 or TRBV12-4 with TRBJ1-2, with TRBD1 matching over 8 bases. J was trimmed by 11 bases and V by 2 bases; bases with no gene match: 1. The CDR3 loop spans 11 amino acids. In nucleotides, the CDR3 is TGTGCCAGCAGTTTAAACAGGGGGTACACCTTC. Amino acid sequence: CASSLNRGYTF.

This clone was observed a single time. V is TRBV7-3 and J is TRBJ2-3, with a tentative D call TRBD2 (5 bases). Looked up from germline, CDR1 is SGHTA and CDR2 is FQGTGA. V lost 2 bases and J 4 bases, leaving 13 bases between the germline ends. The CDR3 totals 15 residues. The CDR3 loop reads CASSLGIGGADTQYF. CDR3 coding DNA: TGTGCCAGCAGCTTAGGAATCGGAGGCGCAGATACGCAGTATTTT.

This clone was seen more than once but under ten times. Written as DNA, the CDR3 is TGTGCCAGCAGCCCTCGCACAGATACGCAGTATTTT. It encodes CASSPRTDTQYF. The chain recombines TRBV13 with TRBJ2-3; no clear D. The CDR3 spans 12 residues. Deletions cut 5 bases from V and 1 base from J, with 4 bases between. Looked up from germline, CDR1 is PRHDT and CDR2 is FYEKMQ (reference sequence).

The chain joins TRBV4-2 to TRBJ2-5; 13 bases line up with TRBD2. This CDR3 has 15 amino acids. Trimming at V came to 1 base and at J to 5 bases, leaving 1 base not matched to a gene. Germline V CDR1 and CDR2: LGHNA, YNFKEQ. The CDR3 region has the DNA TGTGCCAGCAGCCAAGGGACTAGCGGGAGTGAGACCCAGTACTTC. It yields the protein CASSQGTSGSETQYF.

In this sample, this clone turned up once. This chain connects TRBV4-1 to TRBJ2-1; 13 nucleotides match TRBD2. V lost 0 bases and J lost 9; bases outside the gene matches: 8. The CDR3 length is 17 residues. Germline V gives CDR1 MGHRA, CDR2 YSYEKL. CDR3 loop: CASSQDPYWTSGSEQFF. The DNA for the CDR3 is TGCGCCAGCAGCCAAGATCCGTACTGGACTAGCGGGAGTGAGCAGTTCTTC.

The chain recombines TRBV7-3 with TRBJ1-1, with TRBD1 matching 7 bases. The J segment lost 7 bases and the V segment lost 4 bases, leaving 3 bases of the junction unmatched. The CDR3 is 12 residues long. CDR1 is SGHTA and CDR2 is FQGTGA in the germline V gene. The CDR3 DNA follows: TGTGCCAGCAGCTCTGGGACAGTTGAAGCTTTCTTT. Translation: CASSSGTVEAFF.